The next 30 T cell receptor beta chains were all read from a single sample in a study of T cell changes during pregnancy in multiple sclerosis. Here immunoSEQ multiplex PCR was the method, and the copy in TCRdb shows in-frame clones only, minus some. Here the sample spans roughly 35,000 clones, approximately 90% being singletons. The material was CD4+ T cells from peripheral blood mononuclear cells, obtained after pregnancy. The receptors were gathered from a female donor with multiple sclerosis, enrolled in a pregnancy study.

The chain has TRBV7-6 and TRBJ2-2, with TRBD1 matching 7 bases. V was clipped by 5 bases and J by 3 bases; unmatched bases: 12. Germline CDR1 SGHVS, CDR2 FNYEAQ. This CDR3 comprises 17 residues. Here the CDR3 DNA reads TGTGCCAGCAGCCCCCAGACAGGGAGAATGTACACCGGGGAGCTGTTTTTT. This gives the protein CASSPQTGRMYTGELFF.

This clone was observed a few times. The chain recombines TRBV5-4 with TRBJ2-3, with 8 nucleotides matching TRBD1. Trimming removed 4 bases from V and 1 base from J; junction bases left unmatched: 5. Germline CDR1 and CDR2: SGHNT and YYREEE (reference sequence). The CDR3 consists of 15 residues. The chain's CDR3 is CASSPDRGRTDTQYF. CDR3 nucleotides: TGTGCCAGCAGCCCCGACAGGGGTCGCACAGATACGCAGTATTTT.

This chain uses TRBV19 with TRBJ1-1, with 9 bases matching TRBD1. Trimming at V came to 6 bases and at J to 6 bases, leaving 11 bases not matched to a gene. Per the germline V gene, CDR1 is LNHDA and CDR2 is SQIVND (reference sequence). The CDR3 covers 15 residues. The chain's CDR3 is CASSPGQGHRAEAFF. As DNA, the CDR3 is TGTGCCAGTAGCCCGGGACAGGGCCATCGGGCTGAAGCTTTCTTT.

The chain joins TRBV28 to TRBJ1-2; TRBD1 is a possible D gene (5 bases). Per the germline V gene, CDR1 is MDHEN and CDR2 is SYDVKM. CDR3 length: 16 residues. Trimming removed 8 bases at V and 0 bases at J, with 19 bases between. The CDR3 coding sequence is TGTGCCAGCGGATCTCCAAGGGGTTCGACTAACTATGGCTACACCTTC. Translated: CASGSPRGSTNYGYTF.

This clone has just one count. The chain recombines TRBV7-2 with TRBJ2-7; no firm D call. Germline CDR1 SGHTA, CDR2 FQGNSA. V lost 7 bases to trimming and J lost 7 bases, with 17 bases between them. This CDR3 is built from 13 residues. The CDR3 DNA follows: TGTGCCAGCACCTATGTCTTCCCCCCGGAGCAGTACTTC. Protein sequence: CASTYVFPPEQYF.

The V and J genes are TRBV4-3 and TRBJ2-1; 8 bases align to TRBD2. The CDR3 is made up of 16 amino acids. Germline-derived CDR1 and CDR2 are LGHNA and YSLEER. V lost 1 base, J lost 8 bases, and 10 bases stayed unmatched. The DNA of the CDR3 is TGCGCCAGCAGCCAAGGGCCAGCGGGGGCACGCGATGAGCAGTTCTTC. It specifies CASSQGPAGARDEQFF.

The V call is TRBV10-3, the J call TRBJ2-5; maybe TRBD2 (6 bases). V dropped 4 bases and J dropped 4 bases, with 19 bases sitting between them. Germline V gene sequence: CDR1 ENHRY, CDR2 SYGVKD. The CDR3 consists of 16 residues. The CDR3 DNA reads TGTGCCATCAGTGGTCTGGGGGGAGCACCACGAGAGACCCAGTACTTC. It yields the protein CAISGLGGAPRETQYF.

This clone was counted a single time. V and J are TRBV6-1 and TRBJ1-2, with D perhaps matching TRBD1 (5 bases). Germline V lookup: CDR1 MNHNS, CDR2 SASEGT. Trimming pared 4 bases from V and 7 bases from J, leaving 19 bases between. The CDR3 covers 15 residues. In DNA form, the CDR3 reads TGTGCCAGCAGTGTGGGACTTGGACCACTTTCTGGCTACACCTTC. Translation gives CASSVGLGPLSGYTF.

CDR3: CASSYGPGQGATEAFF. CDR3 in DNA: TGTGCCAGCAGTTACGGGCCGGGACAGGGGGCCACTGAAGCTTTCTTT. This chain uses TRBV6-5 with TRBJ1-1; 12 nucleotides agree with TRBD1. Per the germline V gene, CDR1 is MNHEY and CDR2 is SVGAGI. This CDR3 comprises 16 residues. J gave up 4 bases and V 2 bases, and 5 bases lay outside the gene matches.

The gene calls are TRBV7-3 and TRBJ2-5; 7 bases align to TRBD2. Germline V gene lookup returns CDR1 SGHTA and CDR2 FQGTGA. This CDR3 contains 17 residues. V lost 3 bases, J lost 3 bases, and 13 bases stayed unmatched. CDR3: CASSLGRGAGTEETQYF. CDR3 in DNA: TGTGCCAGCAGCTTGGGGCGGGGAGCGGGGACTGAAGAGACCCAGTACTTC. Complete variable domain (other parts from reference TRBV7-3 and TRBJ2-5): GAGVSQTPSNKVTEKGKYVELRCDPISGHTALYWYRQSLGQGPEFLIYFQGTGAADDSGLPNDRFFAVRPEGSVSTLKIQRTERGDSAVYLCASSLGRGAGTEETQYFGPGTRLLVL.

The rearrangement joins TRBV19 to TRBJ2-7, with 7 bases identical to TRBD1. The junction had 9 bases not matched to a gene; V was cut back by 5 bases and J by 2 bases. CDR3 length: 15 residues. Per germline, CDR1 LNHDA and CDR2 SQIVND (reference sequence). CDR3 sequence reads: CASSVRQGGPYEQYF. The CDR3 DNA follows: TGTGCCAGTAGTGTTCGACAGGGTGGTCCCTACGAGCAGTACTTC.

The rearrangement links TRBV6-5 to TRBJ1-2, with 7 bases aligning to TRBD1. Germline CDR1 reads MNHEY; CDR2 reads SVGAGI. The CDR3 runs 13 residues. V lost 6 bases, J lost 8 bases, and 9 bases stayed unmatched. The DNA of the CDR3 is TGTGCCAGCAGACAAGAGAGAGGGGGCGGCTACACCTTC. Translation gives CASRQERGGGYTF.

The gene calls are TRBV5-1 and TRBJ2-4; possibly TRBD2 for D (7 bases). CDR3 length: 15 residues. From germline, CDR1 is SGHRS and CDR2 YFSETQ. V lost 4 bases and J 7 bases, leaving 18 bases between the germline ends. CDR3 sequence reads: CASSPGGIRTNIQYF. The CDR3 nucleotides read TGCGCCAGCAGCCCGGGGGGCATAAGGACGAACATTCAGTACTTC.

J is TRBJ2-5 and V is TRBV19, with 10 positions matching TRBD1. The V gene end was trimmed by 4 bases and the J gene end by 3 bases; junction bases not matched to a gene: 8. Germline V gene data show CDR1 as LNHDA and CDR2 as SQIVND (reference sequence). The CDR3 is 16 amino acids. CDR3 bases: TGTGCCAGTAGTAACCGGGGACAGGGGCGGAAAGAGACCCAGTACTTC. It is translated as CASSNRGQGRKETQYF.

The chain employs TRBV11-2 and TRBJ2-7; possible D gene TRBD1, 6 bases. Germline V gene sequence: CDR1 SGHAT, CDR2 FQNNGV. Trimming took off 4 bases at V and 3 bases at J, with 19 bases between the two ends. The CDR3 totals 16 residues. CDR3 residues: CASSSSLTGLNYEQYF. CDR3 nucleotides: TGTGCCAGCAGCTCCTCCTTGACAGGTTTGAACTACGAGCAGTACTTC.

This chain connects TRBV11-1 to TRBJ1-2; D call uncertain. From germline, CDR1 is SGHAT and CDR2 FQDESV (reference sequence). V was shortened by 2 bases and J by 4 bases, with 8 bases between the two germline ends. The CDR3 covers 13 residues. The CDR3 region is CASSLSRAYGYTF. In nucleotides, the CDR3 is TGTGCCAGCAGCTTATCGCGGGCCTATGGCTACACCTTC.

The chain joins TRBV6-5 to TRBJ2-6, with TRBD1 as a possible D gene (5 bases). Germline V gene lookup returns CDR1 MNHEY and CDR2 SVGAGI. The CDR3 runs to 15 residues. Trimming took 6 bases from V and 0 from J, leaving 9 bases between them. The CDR3 spells CASRPTGSGANVLTF. CDR3 in DNA: TGTGCCAGCAGGCCCACAGGCTCTGGGGCCAACGTCCTGACTTTC.

J is TRBJ2-7 and V is TRBV6-1; 7 bases fit TRBD2. CDR3 length: 15 residues. In germline, CDR1 is MNHNS, CDR2 SASEGT. Trimming at V came to 6 bases and at J to 3 bases, leaving 11 bases not matched to a gene. In nucleotides, the CDR3 is TGTGCCAGCAGATGGGGGGGACTCCTTCGCTACGAGCAGTACTTC. Translated, it gives CASRWGGLLRYEQYF.

The CDR3 is CASRQQGQGNTEAFF. The CDR3 nucleotides are TGTGCCAGCAGGCAACAAGGACAGGGGAACACTGAAGCTTTCTTT. The gene calls are TRBV28 and TRBJ1-1, with 8 nucleotides matching TRBD1. The CDR3 has 15 residues. Trimming cost V 6 bases and J 1 base; bases outside gene matches: 7. From germline, CDR1 is MDHEN and CDR2 SYDVKM.

This chain connects TRBV7-2 to TRBJ2-1; TRBD2 aligns across 13 bases. The CDR3 spans 18 residues. Looked up from germline, CDR1 is SGHTA and CDR2 is FQGNSA. V shed 1 base and J 5 bases; nucleotides not matched to a gene: 8. The CDR3 spells CASSLVGTLAGGNNEQFF. In nucleotides, the CDR3 is TGTGCCAGCAGCTTAGTGGGAACACTAGCGGGGGGGAACAATGAGCAGTTCTTC.

A single count supports this clone. This chain uses TRBV6-5 with TRBJ2-1; 7 bases align to TRBD2. Germline V gene lookup returns CDR1 MNHEY and CDR2 SVGAGI. The V segment lost 0 bases and the J segment 6 bases; nucleotides outside the gene matches: 2. The CDR3 length is 14 residues. CDR3 loop: CASSYSGGGNEQFF. CDR3 DNA: TGTGCCAGCAGTTACTCGGGCGGGGGCAATGAGCAGTTCTTC.

The chain combines TRBV28 with TRBJ2-3; 8 bases map to TRBD2. The junction had 13 bases not matched to a gene; V was cut back by 3 bases and J by 2 bases. This CDR3 is built from 18 residues. Germline-derived CDR1 and CDR2 are MDHEN and SYDVKM. The CDR3 protein is CASSFLTGGRSVTDTQYF. CDR3 nucleotide sequence: TGTGCCAGCAGTTTCCTGACCGGCGGGAGGTCCGTCACAGATACGCAGTATTTT.

The DNA for the CDR3 is TGTGCCAGCAGCTCCCGGGACAGGGTGGTGAACGAGCAGTACTTC. This translates into CASSSRDRVVNEQYF. The V gene is TRBV7-9, the J gene TRBJ2-7, with 9 bases matching TRBD1. The CDR3 length is 15 residues. Germline V gene data show CDR1 as SEHNR and CDR2 as FQNEAQ (reference sequence). V lost 4 bases to trimming and J lost 5 bases; unmatched junction nucleotides: 9.

This chain joins TRBV6-6 and TRBJ2-2; D ambiguous. The CDR3 loop spans 16 amino acids. V dropped 0 bases and J dropped 4 bases, with 12 bases sitting between them. Germline V gene data show CDR1 as MNHNY and CDR2 as SVGAGI (reference sequence). CDR3 residues: CASSYSRPRSTGELFF. For the CDR3, the DNA is TGTGCCAGCAGTTACTCGAGACCGCGGAGCACCGGGGAGCTGTTTTTT.

A single count supports this clone. This chain connects TRBV12-5 to TRBJ1-1; TRBD1 matches at 10 bases. The CDR3 is made up of 16 amino acids. Trimming cost V 3 bases and J 2 bases; bases outside gene matches: 6. Germline-derived CDR1 and CDR2 are LGHNT and FRNRAP. DNA of the CDR3: TGTGCTAGTGGTTTCCACGGGACAGGGGTAAACACTGAAGCTTTCTTT. Amino acids: CASGFHGTGVNTEAFF.

The chain combines TRBV5-1 with TRBJ2-7; 8 nucleotides match TRBD1. The CDR3 has 14 residues. After removal of 0 bases from V and 1 base from J, the junction contained 0 bases not matched to a gene. From germline, CDR1 is SGHRS and CDR2 YFSETQ. The CDR3 loop is CASSLGDRSYEQYF. CDR3 DNA: TGCGCCAGCAGCTTGGGGGACAGGTCCTACGAGCAGTACTTC. Supplemented by reference TRBV5-1 and TRBJ2-7, the full variable domain reads KAGVTQTPRYLIKTRGQQVTLSCSPISGHRSVSWYQQTPGQGLQFLFEYFSETQRNKGNFPGRFSGRQFSNSRSEMNVSTLELGDSALYLCASSLGDRSYEQYFGPGTRLTVT.

A note on this clone: This same CDR3 is encoded by further DNA sequences in the sample. The chain carries TRBV5-1 and TRBJ2-5; D is unresolved. Trimming took 3 bases from V and 4 from J, leaving 4 bases between them. Germline V gene data show CDR1 as SGHRS and CDR2 as YFSETQ. This CDR3 contains 11 residues. The CDR3 DNA follows: TGCGCCAGCAGCTCCCTAGAGACCCAGTACTTC. Its translation: CASSSLETQYF.

The genes are TRBV7-9 and TRBJ1-4, with 9 bases identical to TRBD1. Germline V gives CDR1 SEHNR, CDR2 FQNEAQ (reference sequence). The CDR3 covers 14 residues. The junction had 7 bases not matched to a gene; V was cut back by 4 bases and J by 10 bases. DNA for the CDR3: TGTGCCAGCAGCTCCGGGACAGGGTACGGAAAACTGTTTTTT. This encodes CASSSGTGYGKLFF.

V gene TRBV6-5 combines with J gene TRBJ1-3; maybe TRBD1 (5 bases). Germline V gives CDR1 MNHEY, CDR2 SVGAGI. The CDR3 covers 13 residues. V lost 10 bases and J 4 bases, leaving 14 bases between the germline ends. Written as DNA, the CDR3 is TGTGCCACAGAGGAGGGACCCGGAAACACCATATATTTT. Translated: CATEEGPGNTIYF.

The J gene is TRBJ2-5, the V gene TRBV28; 8 bases line up with TRBD2. CDR3 size: 15 residues. Looked up from germline, CDR1 is MDHEN and CDR2 is SYDVKM. Trimming at V came to 2 bases and at J to 2 bases, leaving 4 bases not matched to a gene. As DNA, the CDR3 is TGTGCCAGCAGTTTACGGGAGGGGGGGCAAGAGACCCAGTACTTC. Translating it yields CASSLREGGQETQYF.